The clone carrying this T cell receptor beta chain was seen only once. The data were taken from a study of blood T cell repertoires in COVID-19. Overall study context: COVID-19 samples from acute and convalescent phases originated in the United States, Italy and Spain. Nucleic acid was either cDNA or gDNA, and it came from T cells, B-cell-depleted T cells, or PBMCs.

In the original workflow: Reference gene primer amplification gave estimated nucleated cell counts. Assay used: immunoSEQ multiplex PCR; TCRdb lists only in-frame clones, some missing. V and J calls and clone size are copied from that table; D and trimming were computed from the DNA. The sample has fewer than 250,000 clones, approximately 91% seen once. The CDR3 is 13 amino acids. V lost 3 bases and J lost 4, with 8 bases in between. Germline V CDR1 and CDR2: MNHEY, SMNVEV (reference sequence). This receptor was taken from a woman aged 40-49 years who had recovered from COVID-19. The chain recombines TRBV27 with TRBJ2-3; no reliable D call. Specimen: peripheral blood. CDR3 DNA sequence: TGTGCCAGCAGTTTGGAGCGCCCAGATACGCAGTATTTT. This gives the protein CASSLERPDTQYF.